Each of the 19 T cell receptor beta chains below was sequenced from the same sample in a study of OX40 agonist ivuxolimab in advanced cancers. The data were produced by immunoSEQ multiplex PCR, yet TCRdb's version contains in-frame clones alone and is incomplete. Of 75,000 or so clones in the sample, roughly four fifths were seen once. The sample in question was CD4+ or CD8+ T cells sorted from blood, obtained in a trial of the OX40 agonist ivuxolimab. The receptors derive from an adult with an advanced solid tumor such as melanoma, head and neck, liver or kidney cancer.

CDR3 residues: CASSVAANYGYTF. CDR3 DNA sequence: TGTGCCAGCAGCGTAGCCGCAAACTATGGCTACACCTTC. The gene calls are TRBV9 and TRBJ1-2; D is undetermined. CDR1 SGDLS and CDR2 YYNGEE come from the germline V gene. V was shortened by 0 bases and J by 2 bases, with 5 bases between the two germline ends. The CDR3 has 13 amino acids.

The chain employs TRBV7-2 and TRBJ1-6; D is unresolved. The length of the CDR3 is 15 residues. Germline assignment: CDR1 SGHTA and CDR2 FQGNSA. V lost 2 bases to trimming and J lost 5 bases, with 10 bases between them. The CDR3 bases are TGTGCCAGCAGCTTATTAGGATTTAATAATTCACCCCTCCACTTT. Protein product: CASSLLGFNNSPLHF.

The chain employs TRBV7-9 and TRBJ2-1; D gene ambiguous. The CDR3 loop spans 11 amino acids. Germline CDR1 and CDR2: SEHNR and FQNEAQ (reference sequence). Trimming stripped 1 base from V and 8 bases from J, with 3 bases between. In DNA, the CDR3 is TGTGCCAGCAGCTTAGTCGATGAGCAGTTCTTC. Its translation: CASSLVDEQFF.

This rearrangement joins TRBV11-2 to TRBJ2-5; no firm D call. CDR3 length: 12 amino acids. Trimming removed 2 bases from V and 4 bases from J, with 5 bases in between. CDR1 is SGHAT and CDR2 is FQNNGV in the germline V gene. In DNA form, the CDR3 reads TGTGCCAGCAGCTTAATCCCAGAGACCCAGTACTTC. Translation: CASSLIPETQYF.

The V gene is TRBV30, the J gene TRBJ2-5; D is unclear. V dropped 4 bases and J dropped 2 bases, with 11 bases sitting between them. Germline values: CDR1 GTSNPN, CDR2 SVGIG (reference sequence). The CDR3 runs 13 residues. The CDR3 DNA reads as TGTGCCTGGACCCCAGGCGGACAAGAGACCCAGTACTTC. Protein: CAWTPGGQETQYF.

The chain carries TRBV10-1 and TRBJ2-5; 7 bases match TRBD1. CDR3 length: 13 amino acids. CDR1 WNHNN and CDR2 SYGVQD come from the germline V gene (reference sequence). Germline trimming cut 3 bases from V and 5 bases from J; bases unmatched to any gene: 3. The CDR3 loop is CASSDPGGETQYF. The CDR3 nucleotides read TGCGCCAGCAGTGACCCAGGGGGTGAGACCCAGTACTTC.

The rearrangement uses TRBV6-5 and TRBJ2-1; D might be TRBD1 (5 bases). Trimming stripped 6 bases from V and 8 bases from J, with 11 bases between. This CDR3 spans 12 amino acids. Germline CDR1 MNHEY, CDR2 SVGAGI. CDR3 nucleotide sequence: TGTGCCAGCAGCCGAGACAGCTATGAGCAGTTCTTC. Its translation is CASSRDSYEQFF.

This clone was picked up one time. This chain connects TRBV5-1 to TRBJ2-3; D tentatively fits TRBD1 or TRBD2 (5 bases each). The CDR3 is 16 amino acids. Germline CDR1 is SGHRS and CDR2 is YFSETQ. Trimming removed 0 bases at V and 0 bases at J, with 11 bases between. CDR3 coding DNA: TGCGCCAGCAGCTTGGTCCTCGGGGCTAGCACAGATACGCAGTATTTT. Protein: CASSLVLGASTDTQYF.

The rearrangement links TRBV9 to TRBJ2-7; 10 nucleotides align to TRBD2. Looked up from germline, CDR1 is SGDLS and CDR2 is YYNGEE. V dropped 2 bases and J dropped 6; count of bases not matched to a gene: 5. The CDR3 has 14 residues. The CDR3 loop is CASSVSGGALEQYF. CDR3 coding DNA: TGTGCCAGCAGCGTCAGCGGGGGGGCCCTCGAGCAGTACTTC.

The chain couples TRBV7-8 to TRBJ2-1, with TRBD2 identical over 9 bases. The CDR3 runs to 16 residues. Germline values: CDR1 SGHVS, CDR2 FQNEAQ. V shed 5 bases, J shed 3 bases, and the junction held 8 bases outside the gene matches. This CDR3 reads CASSPPGTSLYNEQFF. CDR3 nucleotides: TGTGCCAGCAGCCCTCCGGGGACTAGCCTCTACAATGAGCAGTTCTTC.

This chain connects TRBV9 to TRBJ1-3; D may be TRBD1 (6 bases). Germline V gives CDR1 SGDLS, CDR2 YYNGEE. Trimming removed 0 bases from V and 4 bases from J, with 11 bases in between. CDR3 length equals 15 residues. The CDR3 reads CASSVVGGSGNTIYF. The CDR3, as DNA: TGTGCCAGCAGCGTAGTGGGGGGCTCGGGAAACACCATATATTTT.

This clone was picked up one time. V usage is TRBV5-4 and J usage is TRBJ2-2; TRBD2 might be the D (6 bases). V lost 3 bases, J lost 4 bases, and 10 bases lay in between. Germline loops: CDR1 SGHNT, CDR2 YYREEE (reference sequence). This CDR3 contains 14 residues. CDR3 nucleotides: TGTGCCAGCAGCTCGACTAGATCCACCGGGGAGCTGTTTTTT. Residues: CASSSTRSTGELFF.

In DNA form, the CDR3 reads TGTGCCAGTAGAACTAGCGGGAGGACCTACAATGAGCAGTTCTTC. Translated: CASRTSGRTYNEQFF. The chain uses TRBV19 and TRBJ2-1, with 12 nucleotides matching TRBD2. There are 15 residues in the CDR3. Germline V gene lookup returns CDR1 LNHDA and CDR2 SQIVND (reference sequence). The J segment lost 2 bases and the V segment lost 6 bases, leaving 2 bases of the junction unmatched.

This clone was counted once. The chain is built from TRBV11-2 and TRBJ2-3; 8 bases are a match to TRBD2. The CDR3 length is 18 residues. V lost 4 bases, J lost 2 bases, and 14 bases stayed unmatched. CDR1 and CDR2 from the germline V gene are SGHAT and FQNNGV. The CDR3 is CASSSRGKRGTYTDTQYF. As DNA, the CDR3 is TGTGCCAGCAGCTCACGGGGGAAGCGGGGGACTTACACAGATACGCAGTATTTT. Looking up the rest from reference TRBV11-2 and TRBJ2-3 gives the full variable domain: EAGVAQSPRYKIIEKRQSVAFWCNPISGHATLYWYQQILGQGPKLLIQFQNNGVVDDSQLPKDRFSAERLKGVDSTLKIQPAKLEDSAVYLCASSSRGKRGTYTDTQYFGPGTRLTVL.

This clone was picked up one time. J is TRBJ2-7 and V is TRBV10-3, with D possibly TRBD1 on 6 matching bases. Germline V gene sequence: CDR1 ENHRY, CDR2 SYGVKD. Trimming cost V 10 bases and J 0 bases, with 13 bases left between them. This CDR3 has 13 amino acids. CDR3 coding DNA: TGTGCCACAACTAGGGACACCTCCTACGAGCAGTACTTC. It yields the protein CATTRDTSYEQYF.

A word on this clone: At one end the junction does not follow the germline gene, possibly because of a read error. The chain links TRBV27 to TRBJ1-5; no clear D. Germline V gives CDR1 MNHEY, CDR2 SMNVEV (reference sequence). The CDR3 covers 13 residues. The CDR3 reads CATSKGIDQPQHF. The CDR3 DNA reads TGTGCCACCAGTAAGGGTATCGATCAGCCCCAGCATTTT.

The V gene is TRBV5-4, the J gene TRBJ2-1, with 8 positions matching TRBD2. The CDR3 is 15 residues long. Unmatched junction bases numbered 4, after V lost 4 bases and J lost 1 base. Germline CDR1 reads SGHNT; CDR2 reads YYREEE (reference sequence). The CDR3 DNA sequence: TGTGCCAGCAGCCGTAGCGGGAATTCCTACAATGAGCAGTTCTTC. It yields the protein CASSRSGNSYNEQFF.

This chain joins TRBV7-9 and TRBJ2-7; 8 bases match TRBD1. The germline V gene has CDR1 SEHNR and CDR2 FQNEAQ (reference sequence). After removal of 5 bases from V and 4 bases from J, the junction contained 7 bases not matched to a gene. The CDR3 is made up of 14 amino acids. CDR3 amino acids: CASSRTGIDYEQYF. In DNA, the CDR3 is TGTGCCAGCAGCCGGACAGGGATCGATTACGAGCAGTACTTC.

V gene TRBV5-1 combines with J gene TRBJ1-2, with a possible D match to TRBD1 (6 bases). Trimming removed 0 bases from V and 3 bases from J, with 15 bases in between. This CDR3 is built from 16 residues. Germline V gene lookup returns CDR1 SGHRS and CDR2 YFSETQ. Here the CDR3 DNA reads TGCGCCAGCAGCTTGGGGATTTCAGGGGCGGACTATGGCTACACCTTC. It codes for CASSLGISGADYGYTF.